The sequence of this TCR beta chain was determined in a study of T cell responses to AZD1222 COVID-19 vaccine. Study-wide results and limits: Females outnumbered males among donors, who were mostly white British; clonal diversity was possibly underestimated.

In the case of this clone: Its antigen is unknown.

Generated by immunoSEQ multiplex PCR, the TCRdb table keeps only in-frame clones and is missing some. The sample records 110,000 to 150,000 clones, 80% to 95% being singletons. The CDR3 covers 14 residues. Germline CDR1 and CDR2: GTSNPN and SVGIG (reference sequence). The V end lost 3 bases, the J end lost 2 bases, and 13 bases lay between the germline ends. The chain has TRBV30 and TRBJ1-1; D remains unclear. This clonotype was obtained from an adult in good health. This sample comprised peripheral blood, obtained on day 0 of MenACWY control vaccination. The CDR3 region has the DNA TGTGCCTGGAGGTCGGGCAGGATAAACACTGAAGCTTTCTTT. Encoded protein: CAWRSGRINTEAFF.